These 7 T cell receptor beta chains were all obtained from the same sample, sequenced in a study of T cells in Graves' hyperthyroidism and ophthalmopathy. The CDR3 regions of TCR beta were amplified from RNA transcripts. HTBI primers were used for first-round RT-PCR of the TCR CDR3. TCRdb ran MiXCR on the multiplex PCR reads and lists one entry per CDR3 protein. The sample carries some 740,000 distinct CDR3 sequences, around 15% recorded once. Sequences were obtained from blood. These receptors were collected from a woman in her late teens or twenties with Graves' hyperthyroidism.

The chain combines TRBV7-3 with TRBJ2-1, with 14 nucleotides matching TRBD2. V lost 1 base and J lost 3; bases outside the gene matches: 5. The CDR3 consists of 18 residues. Germline CDR1 SGHTA, CDR2 FQGTGA. CDR3 region: CASSLKGLAGVNYNEQFF. The CDR3 nucleotides read TGTGCCAGCAGCTTAAAGGGACTAGCGGGAGTAAACTACAATGAGCAGTTCTTC.

This chain uses TRBV30 with TRBJ2-3; no clear D. The CDR3 is 14 residues long. CDR1 GTSNPN and CDR2 SVGIG come from the germline V gene (reference sequence). The ends were cut back, 3 bases at V and 2 bases at J, with 12 bases in the middle. The CDR3 region is CAWRERFFTDTQYF. The CDR3 DNA sequence: TGTGCCTGGAGAGAACGGTTCTTCACAGATACGCAGTATTTT.

Turning to this clonotype: The junction does not match germline at one end; this may be a read error. The chain joins TRBV9 to TRBJ2-2; TRBD2 aligns across 7 bases. The germline gives CDR1 SGDLS, CDR2 YYNGEE. This CDR3 is 18 amino acids long. The CDR3: CASSVNKGGATNTGELFF. The CDR3 DNA reads as TGTGCCAGCAGCGTAAATAAGGGAGGGGCAACGAACACCGGAGAGCTGTTTTTT. The full variable domain, rest sourced from reference TRBV9 and TRBJ2-2, is DSGVTQTPKHLITATGQRVTLRCSPRSGDLSVYWYQQSLDQGLQFLIQYYNGEERAKGNILERFSAQQFPDLHSELNLSSLELGDSALYFCASSVNKGGATNTGELFFGEGSRLTVL.

V usage is TRBV20-1 and J usage is TRBJ1-2; 7 positions match TRBD1. The trim removed 8 bases at V and 8 bases at J, leaving 8 bases unmatched. CDR3 length: 11 residues. CDR1 DFQATT and CDR2 SNEGSKA come from the germline V gene (reference sequence). CDR3 DNA: TGCAGTCTTCCTTACAGGGGCGGCTACACCTTC. Translation gives CSLPYRGGYTF.

This clonotype was counted many times. The chain joins TRBV7-2 to TRBJ2-7, with TRBD1 identical over 8 bases. The CDR3 spans 14 residues. CDR1 SGHTA and CDR2 FQGNSA come from the germline V gene. V was clipped by 1 base and J by 3 bases; unmatched bases: 2. CDR3 coding DNA: TGTGCCAGCAGCTTAGGGGGACAGGACTACGAGCAGTACTTC. It is translated as CASSLGGQDYEQYF.

This clonotype has more than one count but fewer than ten. Sequence at one end of the junction differs from germline and may be a read error. The chain joins TRBV27 to TRBJ2-7; a weak D match, TRBD1 (5 bases). The length of the CDR3 is 14 residues. The germline V gene encodes CDR1 MNHEY and CDR2 SMNVEV (reference sequence). CDR3 sequence: CASSFTGQYYEQHF. The CDR3 DNA follows: TGTGCCAGCAGTTTCACCGGACAATACTACGAGCAGCACTTC.

This chain connects TRBV18 to TRBJ2-5, with D possibly being TRBD1 (5 bases). The CDR3 runs 18 residues. CDR1 is KGHSH and CDR2 is LQKENI in the germline V gene. Trimming removed 2 bases at V and 5 bases at J, with 24 bases between. The CDR3 nucleotides are TGTGCCAGCTCACCATCGAGAAGCCTGACTTCTTGGGGCGAGACCCAGTACTTC. It specifies CASSPSRSLTSWGETQYF.